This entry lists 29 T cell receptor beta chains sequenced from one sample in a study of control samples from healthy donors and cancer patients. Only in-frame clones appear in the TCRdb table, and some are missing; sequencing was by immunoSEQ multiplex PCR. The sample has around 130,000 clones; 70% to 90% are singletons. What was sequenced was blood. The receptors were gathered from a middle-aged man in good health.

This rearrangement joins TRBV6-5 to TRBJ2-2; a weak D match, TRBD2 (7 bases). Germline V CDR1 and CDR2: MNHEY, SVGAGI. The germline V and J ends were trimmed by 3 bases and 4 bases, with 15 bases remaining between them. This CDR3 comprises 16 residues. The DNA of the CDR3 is TGTGCCAGCAGTTATTCGGGCGGGGGCCGCACCGGGGAGCTGTTTTTT. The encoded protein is CASSYSGGGRTGELFF.

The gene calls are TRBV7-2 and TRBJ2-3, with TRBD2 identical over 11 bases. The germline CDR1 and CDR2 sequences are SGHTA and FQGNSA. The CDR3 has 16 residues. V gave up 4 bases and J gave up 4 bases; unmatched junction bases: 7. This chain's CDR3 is CASSWIAGGNSDTQYF. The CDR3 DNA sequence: TGTGCCAGCAGCTGGATAGCGGGGGGGAATTCAGATACGCAGTATTTT.

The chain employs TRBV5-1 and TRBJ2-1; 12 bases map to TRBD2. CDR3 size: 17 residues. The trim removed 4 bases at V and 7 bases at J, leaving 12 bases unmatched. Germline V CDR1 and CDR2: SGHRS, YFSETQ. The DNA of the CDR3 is TGCGCCAGCAGCCCCTGGTCTGGACTAGCGGGGAAGAATGAGCAGTTCTTC. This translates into CASSPWSGLAGKNEQFF. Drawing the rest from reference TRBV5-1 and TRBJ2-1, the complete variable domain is KAGVTQTPRYLIKTRGQQVTLSCSPISGHRSVSWYQQTPGQGLQFLFEYFSETQRNKGNFPGRFSGRQFSNSRSEMNVSTLELGDSALYLCASSPWSGLAGKNEQFFGPGTRLTVL.

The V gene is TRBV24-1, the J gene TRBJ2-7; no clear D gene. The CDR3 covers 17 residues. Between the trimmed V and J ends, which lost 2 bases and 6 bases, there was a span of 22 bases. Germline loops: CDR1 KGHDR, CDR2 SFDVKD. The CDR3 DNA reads TGTGCCACCAGTGATTCGGGCCCCGTTGAGTCTATGGCCGAGCAGTACTTC. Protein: CATSDSGPVESMAEQYF.

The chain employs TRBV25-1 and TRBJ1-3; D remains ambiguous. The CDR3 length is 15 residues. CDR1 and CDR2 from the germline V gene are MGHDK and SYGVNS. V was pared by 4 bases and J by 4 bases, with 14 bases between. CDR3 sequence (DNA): TGTGCCAGCAGTGGTGTTCCGGGGTACGGAAACACCATATATTTT. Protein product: CASSGVPGYGNTIYF.

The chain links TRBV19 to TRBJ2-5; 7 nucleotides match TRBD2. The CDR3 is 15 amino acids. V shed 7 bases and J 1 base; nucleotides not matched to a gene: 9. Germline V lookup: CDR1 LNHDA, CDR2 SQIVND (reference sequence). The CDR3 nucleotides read TGTGCCAGTACGGAGCGGGGCTACCCCCAAGAGACCCAGTACTTC. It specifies CASTERGYPQETQYF.

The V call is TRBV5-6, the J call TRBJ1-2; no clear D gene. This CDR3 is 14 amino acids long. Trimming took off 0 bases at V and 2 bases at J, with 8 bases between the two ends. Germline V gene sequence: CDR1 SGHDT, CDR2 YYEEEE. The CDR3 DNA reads TGTGCCAGCAGCTTGGCCCGGAGAAACTATGGCTACACCTTC. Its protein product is CASSLARRNYGYTF.

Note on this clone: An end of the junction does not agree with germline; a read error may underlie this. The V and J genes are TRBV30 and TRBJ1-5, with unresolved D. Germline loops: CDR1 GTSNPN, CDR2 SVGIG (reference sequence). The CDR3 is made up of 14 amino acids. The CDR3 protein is CVWSTGNYNQPQHF. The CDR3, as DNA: TGTGTCTGGAGTACGGGGAACTACAATCAGCCCCAGCATTTT. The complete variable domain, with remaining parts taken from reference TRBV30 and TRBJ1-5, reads SQTIHQWPATLVQPVGSPLSLECTVEGTSNPNLYWYRQAAGRGLQLLFYSVGIGQISSEVPQNLSASRPQDRQFILSSKKLLLSDSGFYLCVWSTGNYNQPQHFGDGTRLSIL.

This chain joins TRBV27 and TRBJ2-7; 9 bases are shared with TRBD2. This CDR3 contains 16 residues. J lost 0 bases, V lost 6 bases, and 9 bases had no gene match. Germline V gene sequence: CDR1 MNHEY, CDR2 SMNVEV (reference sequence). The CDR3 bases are TGTGCCAGCAGCCCCACTCTAGCGGGGAACTCCTACGAGCAGTACTTC. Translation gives CASSPTLAGNSYEQYF.

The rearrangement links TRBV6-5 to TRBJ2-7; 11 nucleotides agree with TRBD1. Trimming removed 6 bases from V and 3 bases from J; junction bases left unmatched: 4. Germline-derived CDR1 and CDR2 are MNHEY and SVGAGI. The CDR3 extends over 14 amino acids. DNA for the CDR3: TGTGCCAGCAGCGACGGGACAGGGGGCTACGAGCAGTACTTC. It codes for CASSDGTGGYEQYF.

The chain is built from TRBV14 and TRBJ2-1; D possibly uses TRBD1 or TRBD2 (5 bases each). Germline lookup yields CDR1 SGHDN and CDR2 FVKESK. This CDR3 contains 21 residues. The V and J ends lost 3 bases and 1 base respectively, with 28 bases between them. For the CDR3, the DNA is TGTGCCAGCAGCCAGACCTTCCCCGGGACGGGAATAATAGGATCCTACAATGAGCAGTTCTTC. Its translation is CASSQTFPGTGIIGSYNEQFF.

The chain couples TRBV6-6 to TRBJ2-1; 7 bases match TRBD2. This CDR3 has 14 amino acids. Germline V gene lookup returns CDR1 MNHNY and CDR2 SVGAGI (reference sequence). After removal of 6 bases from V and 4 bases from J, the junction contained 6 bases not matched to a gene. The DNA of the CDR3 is TGTGCCAGCAGGGAGGGAGGGCGGTACAATGAGCAGTTCTTC. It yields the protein CASREGGRYNEQFF.

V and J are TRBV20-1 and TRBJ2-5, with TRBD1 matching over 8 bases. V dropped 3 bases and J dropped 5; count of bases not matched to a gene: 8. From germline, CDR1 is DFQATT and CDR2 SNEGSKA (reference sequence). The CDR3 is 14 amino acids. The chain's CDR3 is CSASGQGGRETQYF. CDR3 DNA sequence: TGCAGTGCTAGTGGACAGGGTGGGCGGGAGACCCAGTACTTC.

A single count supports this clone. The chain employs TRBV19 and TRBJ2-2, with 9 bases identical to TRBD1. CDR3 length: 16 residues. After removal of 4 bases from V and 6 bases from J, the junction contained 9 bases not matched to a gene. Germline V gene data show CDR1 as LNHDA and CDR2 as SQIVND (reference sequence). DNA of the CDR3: TGTGCCAGTAGTACCACAGGGGGCGGATTTCCCGGGGAGCTGTTTTTT. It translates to CASSTTGGGFPGELFF.

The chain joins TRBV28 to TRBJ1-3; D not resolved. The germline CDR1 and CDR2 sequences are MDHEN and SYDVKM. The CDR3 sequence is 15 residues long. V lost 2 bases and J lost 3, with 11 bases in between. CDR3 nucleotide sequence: TGTGCCAGCAGTTTAGGAGGATCAAATGGAAACACCATATATTTT. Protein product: CASSLGGSNGNTIYF.

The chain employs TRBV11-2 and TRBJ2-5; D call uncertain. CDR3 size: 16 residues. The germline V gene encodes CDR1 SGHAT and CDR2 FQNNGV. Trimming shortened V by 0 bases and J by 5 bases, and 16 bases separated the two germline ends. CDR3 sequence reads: CASSLEHSITSETQYF. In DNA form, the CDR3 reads TGTGCCAGCAGCTTAGAACACAGTATAACCTCGGAGACCCAGTACTTC.

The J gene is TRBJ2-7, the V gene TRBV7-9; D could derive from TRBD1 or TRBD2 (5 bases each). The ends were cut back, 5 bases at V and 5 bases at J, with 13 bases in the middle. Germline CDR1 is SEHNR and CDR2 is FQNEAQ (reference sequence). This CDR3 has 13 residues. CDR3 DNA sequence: TGTGCCAGCAGCCCCCCGGGGCGAAACGAGCAGTACTTC. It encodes CASSPPGRNEQYF. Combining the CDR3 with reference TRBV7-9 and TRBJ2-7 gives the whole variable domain DTGVSQNPRHKITKRGQNVTFRCDPISEHNRLYWYRQTLGQGPEFLTYFQNEAQLEKSRLLSDRFSAERPKGSFSTLEIQRTEQGDSAMYLCASSPPGRNEQYFGPGTRLTVT.

The CDR3 bases are TGTGCCAGAACCAGCAAGGAAACAGGGAACTATGGCTACACCTTC. Translation gives CARTSKETGNYGYTF. J is TRBJ1-2 and V is TRBV2; D might be TRBD1 (6 bases). In germline, CDR1 is SNHLY, CDR2 FYNNEI. The V end was cut by 9 bases, the J end by 2 bases, with 19 bases between. The CDR3 extends over 15 amino acids. The variable domain in full, completed from reference TRBV2 and TRBJ1-2, reads EPEVTQTPSHQVTQMGQEVILRCVPISNHLYFYWYRQILGQKVEFLVSFYNNEISEKSEIFDDQFSVERPDGSNFTLKIRSTKLEDSAMYFCARTSKETGNYGYTFGSGTRLTVV.

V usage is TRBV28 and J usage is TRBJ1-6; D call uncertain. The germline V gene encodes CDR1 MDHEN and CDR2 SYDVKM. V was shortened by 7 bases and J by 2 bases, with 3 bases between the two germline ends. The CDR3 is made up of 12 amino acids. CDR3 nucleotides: TGTGCCAGCATCACCTATAATTCACCCCTCCACTTT. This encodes CASITYNSPLHF.

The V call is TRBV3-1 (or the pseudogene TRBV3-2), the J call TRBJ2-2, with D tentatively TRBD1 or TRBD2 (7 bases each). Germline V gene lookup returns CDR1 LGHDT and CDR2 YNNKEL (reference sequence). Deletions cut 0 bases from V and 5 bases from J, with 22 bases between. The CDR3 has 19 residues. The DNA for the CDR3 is TGTGCCAGCAGCCAAGATTTGGAGGGGAGGGGGCCCCGGACCGGGGAGCTGTTTTTT. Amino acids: CASSQDLEGRGPRTGELFF.

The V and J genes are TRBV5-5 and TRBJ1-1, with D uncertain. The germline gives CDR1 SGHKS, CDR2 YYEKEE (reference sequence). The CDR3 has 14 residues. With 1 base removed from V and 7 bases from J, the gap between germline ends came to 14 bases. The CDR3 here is CASSLSLSSDEAFF. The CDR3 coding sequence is TGTGCCAGCAGCTTGAGTCTGAGCTCGGATGAAGCTTTCTTT.

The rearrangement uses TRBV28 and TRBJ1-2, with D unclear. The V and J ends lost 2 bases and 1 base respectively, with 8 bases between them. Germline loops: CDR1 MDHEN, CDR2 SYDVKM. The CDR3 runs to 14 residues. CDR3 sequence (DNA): TGTGCCAGCAGTTTAACGGCAGTTAACTATGGCTACACCTTC. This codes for CASSLTAVNYGYTF.

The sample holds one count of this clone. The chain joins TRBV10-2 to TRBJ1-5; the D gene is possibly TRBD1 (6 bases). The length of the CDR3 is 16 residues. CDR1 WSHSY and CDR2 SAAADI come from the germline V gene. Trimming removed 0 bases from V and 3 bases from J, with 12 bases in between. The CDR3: CASSESRGTANQPQHF. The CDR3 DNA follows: TGCGCCAGCAGTGAGTCGAGGGGGACGGCCAATCAGCCCCAGCATTTT.

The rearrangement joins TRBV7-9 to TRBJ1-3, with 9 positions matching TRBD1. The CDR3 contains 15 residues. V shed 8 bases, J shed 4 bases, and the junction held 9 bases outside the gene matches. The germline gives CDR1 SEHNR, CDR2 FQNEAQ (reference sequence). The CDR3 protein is CASGHGQGMGNTIYF. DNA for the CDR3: TGTGCCAGCGGTCACGGACAGGGGATGGGAAACACCATATATTTT.

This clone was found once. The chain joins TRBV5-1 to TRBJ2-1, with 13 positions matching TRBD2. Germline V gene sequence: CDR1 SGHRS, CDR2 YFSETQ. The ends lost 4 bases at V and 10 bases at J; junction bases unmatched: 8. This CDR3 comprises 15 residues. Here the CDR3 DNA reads TGCGCCAGCAGCCCCAGGACTAGCGGGGGTTTGGAGCAGTTCTTC. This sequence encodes CASSPRTSGGLEQFF. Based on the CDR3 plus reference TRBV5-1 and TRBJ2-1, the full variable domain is KAGVTQTPRYLIKTRGQQVTLSCSPISGHRSVSWYQQTPGQGLQFLFEYFSETQRNKGNFPGRFSGRQFSNSRSEMNVSTLELGDSALYLCASSPRTSGGLEQFFGPGTRLTVL.

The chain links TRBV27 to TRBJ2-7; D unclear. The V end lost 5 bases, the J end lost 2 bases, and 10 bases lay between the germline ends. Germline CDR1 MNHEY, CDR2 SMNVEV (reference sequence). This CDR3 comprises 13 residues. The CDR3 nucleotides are TGTGCCAGCAGTCCCTACTCGACCTACGAGCAGTACTTC. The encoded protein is CASSPYSTYEQYF.

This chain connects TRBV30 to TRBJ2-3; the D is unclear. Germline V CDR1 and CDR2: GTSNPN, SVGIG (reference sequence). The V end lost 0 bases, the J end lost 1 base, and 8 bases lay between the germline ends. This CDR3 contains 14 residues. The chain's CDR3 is CAWSVATGTDTQYF. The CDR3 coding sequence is TGTGCCTGGAGTGTGGCAACTGGCACAGATACGCAGTATTTT.

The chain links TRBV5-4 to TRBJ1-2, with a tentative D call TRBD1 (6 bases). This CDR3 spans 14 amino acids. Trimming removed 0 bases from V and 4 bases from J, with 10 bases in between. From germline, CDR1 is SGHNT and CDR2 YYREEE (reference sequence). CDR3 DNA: TGTGCCAGCAGCTTGGGAGGGGGGACCTATGGCTACACCTTC. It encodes CASSLGGGTYGYTF.

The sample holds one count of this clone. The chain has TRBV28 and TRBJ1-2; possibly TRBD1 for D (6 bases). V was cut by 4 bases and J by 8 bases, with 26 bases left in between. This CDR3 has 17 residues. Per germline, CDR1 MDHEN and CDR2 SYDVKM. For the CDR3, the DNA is TGTGCCAGCAGTTCTTACAGGGTCGATAGAGGTGGCCGCGGCTACACCTTC. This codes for CASSSYRVDRGGRGYTF.